These 23 T cell receptor beta chains came from one sample sequenced in a study of blood T cell repertoires in COVID-19. Sequencing used immunoSEQ multiplex PCR; TCRdb keeps in-frame clones, though not all of them. The sample gives a few hundred thousand clones, 75% to 90% of which show up once; 1.2% is in the top ten. Input material: PBMCs or T cells enriched from blood (not recorded which). The receptor set was obtained from a man aged 25 to 45 who had recovered from COVID-19.

The rearrangement uses TRBV10-3 and TRBJ1-3; D unclear. The CDR3 contains 12 residues. In germline, CDR1 is ENHRY, CDR2 SYGVKD. V gave up 3 bases and J gave up 6 bases, with 6 bases separating them. The CDR3 coding sequence is TGTGCCATCAGTGAACAGACAAACACCATATATTTT. Amino acids: CAISEQTNTIYF.

This clone was found a few times. The chain has TRBV28 and TRBJ1-4, with D unclear. The V end lost 2 bases, the J end lost 6 bases, and 4 bases lay between the germline ends. The CDR3 loop spans 12 amino acids. Germline V CDR1 and CDR2: MDHEN, SYDVKM. Here the CDR3 DNA reads TGTGCCAGCAGTTTACGAGATGAAAAACTGTTTTTT. Translated: CASSLRDEKLFF.

The chain uses TRBV5-1 and TRBJ2-3; D possibly corresponds to TRBD2 (6 bases). V was trimmed by 0 bases and J by 0 bases, leaving 11 bases between them. Germline CDR1 and CDR2: SGHRS and YFSETQ. This CDR3 has 16 residues. The CDR3 here is CASSLEGRGSTDTQYF. CDR3 nucleotides: TGCGCCAGCAGCTTGGAGGGGCGGGGTAGCACAGATACGCAGTATTTT.

The gene calls are TRBV5-4 and TRBJ1-1; D remains ambiguous. The germline CDR1 and CDR2 sequences are SGHNT and YYREEE (reference sequence). This CDR3 spans 15 amino acids. The V end lost 2 bases, the J end lost 0 bases, and 11 bases lay between the germline ends. The CDR3 is CASSFPGKMNTEAFF. Written as DNA, the CDR3 is TGTGCCAGCAGCTTTCCCGGGAAAATGAACACTGAAGCTTTCTTT.

The chain's CDR3 is CASSPLPGTGRTGELFF. The DNA for the CDR3 is TGTGCCAGCAGCCCCCTCCCCGGGACAGGGAGAACCGGGGAGCTGTTTTTT. V is TRBV7-2 and J is TRBJ2-2; 9 bases fit TRBD1. The ends lost 5 bases at V and 5 bases at J; junction bases unmatched: 12. In germline, CDR1 is SGHTA, CDR2 FQGNSA. This CDR3 contains 17 residues.

V usage is TRBV2 and J usage is TRBJ2-3, with D unclear. The CDR3 totals 15 residues. Germline values: CDR1 SNHLY, CDR2 FYNNEI. Trimming pared 3 bases from V and 0 bases from J, leaving 10 bases between. The CDR3 here is CASSDSGFSTDTQYF. The CDR3 DNA is TGTGCCAGCAGTGACTCGGGTTTTAGCACAGATACGCAGTATTTT.

The chain employs TRBV19 and TRBJ1-1; D unresolved. The germline V and J ends were trimmed by 5 bases and 4 bases, with 14 bases remaining between them. Germline V gives CDR1 LNHDA, CDR2 SQIVND (reference sequence). This CDR3 region has 14 residues. As DNA, the CDR3 is TGTGCCAGTAGTCCTTTCACTACGGGCACTGAAGCTTTCTTT. Its protein is CASSPFTTGTEAFF.

This chain joins TRBV18 and TRBJ1-5, with D possibly TRBD1 on 6 matching bases. CDR3 length: 14 amino acids. Germline-derived CDR1 and CDR2 are KGHSH and LQKENI. V lost 6 bases and J 7 bases, leaving 16 bases between the germline ends. Written as DNA, the CDR3 is TGTGCCAGCTCTCCCTACAGGGCAGGACAGCCCCAGCATTTT. This sequence encodes CASSPYRAGQPQHF.

J is TRBJ1-1 and V is TRBV12-3 or TRBV12-4; 7 nucleotides agree with TRBD1. This CDR3 is built from 12 residues. Losses at the gene ends were 5 bases for V and 8 bases for J; bases not matched to a gene: 5. Here the CDR3 DNA reads TGTGCCAGCAGTGATGACAGGGAGGAAGCTTTCTTT. This codes for CASSDDREEAFF.

V usage is TRBV20-1 and J usage is TRBJ2-1, with 8 nucleotides matching TRBD2. The V and J ends lost 3 bases and 4 bases, in that order; junction bases with no gene match: 17. CDR1 is DFQATT, CDR2 SNEGSKA, per germline (reference sequence). The CDR3 extends over 18 amino acids. DNA for the CDR3: TGCAGTGCTAGTCCACTTCAGGCTCCGGGACTAGATTACAATGAGCAGTTCTTC. Translated: CSASPLQAPGLDYNEQFF.

The chain has TRBV7-2 and TRBJ2-2; 11 bases map to TRBD2. J lost 9 bases, V lost 6 bases, and 9 bases had no gene match. The CDR3 covers 15 residues. Germline CDR1 is SGHTA and CDR2 is FQGNSA. In DNA, the CDR3 is TGTGCCAGCAGAAGGGGGACTAGCGGTCCTAGGGAGCTGTTTTTT. Encoded protein: CASRRGTSGPRELFF.

The chain carries TRBV19 and TRBJ1-6; D is uncertain. The CDR3 has 15 residues. Trimming shortened V by 3 bases and J by 6 bases, and 12 bases separated the two germline ends. Germline V gene data show CDR1 as LNHDA and CDR2 as SQIVND (reference sequence). The CDR3 sequence is CASSIVGDFNSPLHF. CDR3 in DNA: TGTGCCAGTAGTATCGTGGGCGATTTTAATTCACCCCTCCACTTT. The entire variable domain, with the rest obtained from reference TRBV19 and TRBJ1-6, is as follows: DGGITQSPKYLFRKEGQNVTLSCEQNLNHDAMYWYRQDPGQGLRLIYYSQIVNDFQKGDIAEGYSVSREKKESFPLTVTSAQKNPTAFYLCASSIVGDFNSPLHFGNGTRLTVT.

The chain uses TRBV25-1 and TRBJ2-7; no clear D. This CDR3 spans 12 amino acids. V lost 4 bases and J lost 2, with 6 bases in between. CDR1 is MGHDK and CDR2 is SYGVNS in the germline V gene. DNA for the CDR3: TGTGCCAGCAGTGCGCCAGCCTACGAGCAGTACTTC. Translating gives CASSAPAYEQYF.

A few counts support this clone. The chain combines TRBV11-2 with TRBJ2-7, with 11 positions matching TRBD2. Trimming took 1 base from V and 3 from J; bases not matched to a gene: 8. This CDR3 has 17 amino acids. Germline V lookup: CDR1 SGHAT, CDR2 FQNNGV. CDR3 DNA sequence: TGTGCCAGCAGCTTAGTCCTACTAGCGGGAGATGGCTACGAGCAGTACTTC. It encodes CASSLVLLAGDGYEQYF. Full variable domain (missing parts from reference TRBV11-2 and TRBJ2-7): EAGVAQSPRYKIIEKRQSVAFWCNPISGHATLYWYQQILGQGPKLLIQFQNNGVVDDSQLPKDRFSAERLKGVDSTLKIQPAKLEDSAVYLCASSLVLLAGDGYEQYFGPGTRLTVT.

J is TRBJ2-5 and V is TRBV5-4, with D tentatively TRBD1 (6 bases). Germline V gene sequence: CDR1 SGHNT, CDR2 YYREEE (reference sequence). Trimming cost V 4 bases and J 2 bases, with 9 bases left between them. CDR3 length equals 13 residues. In nucleotides, the CDR3 is TGTGCCAGCAGCCACGGACAGCAAGAGACCCAGTACTTC. This translates into CASSHGQQETQYF.

CDR3 loop: CATSRGSPWREPADTQYF. The CDR3 nucleotides are TGTGCCACCAGCAGAGGGAGCCCGTGGCGGGAGCCAGCAGATACGCAGTATTTT. This sequence joins TRBV15 and TRBJ2-3; 7 positions match TRBD2. V shed 1 base and J 4 bases; nucleotides not matched to a gene: 14. The CDR3 is 18 amino acids. CDR1 and CDR2 from the germline V gene are LNHNV and YYDKDF (reference sequence).

The chain joins TRBV5-1 to TRBJ1-2; 8 bases align to TRBD1. Trimming at V came to 1 base and at J to 7 bases, leaving 18 bases not matched to a gene. The CDR3 consists of 18 residues. Germline CDR1 is SGHRS and CDR2 is YFSETQ. The CDR3: CASSLLGVPGTGGFGYTF. In nucleotides, the CDR3 is TGCGCCAGCAGCTTGTTGGGTGTCCCAGGGACAGGAGGATTTGGCTACACCTTC.

This sequence joins TRBV7-2 and TRBJ1-4; D is possibly TRBD1 (6 bases). From germline, CDR1 is SGHTA and CDR2 FQGNSA. There are 15 residues in the CDR3. Trimming shortened V by 5 bases and J by 11 bases, and 21 bases separated the two germline ends. CDR3 DNA sequence: TGTGCCAGCAGCCTGGACAGAAGGTCTGTGGATAAACTGTTTTTT. It encodes CASSLDRRSVDKLFF. Together with reference TRBV7-2 and TRBJ1-4, the CDR3 gives the full variable domain: GAGVSQSPSNKVTEKGKDVELRCDPISGHTALYWYRQSLGQGLEFLIYFQGNSAPDKSGLPSDRFSAERTGGSVSTLTIQRTQQEDSAVYLCASSLDRRSVDKLFFGSGTQLSVL.

This sequence joins TRBV7-2 and TRBJ1-4; TRBD1 agrees at 7 bases. This CDR3 region has 15 residues. Trimming cost V 1 base and J 11 bases; bases outside gene matches: 10. Germline V gives CDR1 SGHTA, CDR2 FQGNSA. The CDR3 is CASSLETGSYLKLFF. The DNA of the CDR3 is TGTGCCAGCAGCTTAGAGACAGGGAGCTACCTTAAACTGTTTTTT.

This sequence joins TRBV18 and TRBJ2-7; TRBD1 is a possible D gene (6 bases). This CDR3 region has 15 residues. The germline CDR1 and CDR2 sequences are KGHSH and LQKENI. Trimming pared 5 bases from V and 2 bases from J, leaving 16 bases between. The CDR3 coding sequence is TGTGCCAGCTCATCTACCAGGGGATCGCCCTACGAGCAGTACTTC. Protein sequence: CASSSTRGSPYEQYF. Supplemented by reference TRBV18 and TRBJ2-7, the full variable domain reads NAGVMQNPRHLVRRRGQEARLRCSPMKGHSHVYWYRQLPEEGLKFMVYLQKENIIDESGMPKERFSAEFPKEGPSILRIQQVVRGDSAAYFCASSSTRGSPYEQYFGPGTRLTVT.

The chain combines TRBV4-1 with TRBJ1-3, with D possibly matching TRBD1 (6 bases). The V gene's germline CDR1 is MGHRA and CDR2 YSYEKL. Trimming shortened V by 1 base and J by 8 bases, and 15 bases separated the two germline ends. The CDR3 totals 15 residues. The chain's CDR3 is CASSQGGQRLYTIYF. In DNA form, the CDR3 reads TGCGCCAGCAGCCAAGGGGGACAAAGGCTATACACCATATATTTT.

The rearrangement joins TRBV7-9 to TRBJ2-5, with D possibly TRBD2 on 5 matching bases. The CDR3 covers 14 residues. Germline V gene data show CDR1 as SEHNR and CDR2 as FQNEAQ (reference sequence). Trimming pared 4 bases from V and 5 bases from J, leaving 14 bases between. The CDR3 is CASSSSGVGETQYF. The CDR3 DNA follows: TGTGCCAGCAGCTCGAGCGGAGTCGGGGAGACCCAGTACTTC.

V is TRBV6-5 and J is TRBJ2-1; 11 bases are shared with TRBD2. CDR1 and CDR2 from the germline V gene are MNHEY and SVGAGI. CDR3 size: 15 residues. J was trimmed by 7 bases and V by 7 bases; bases with no gene match: 9. Here the CDR3 reads CASTSGLAGGNEQFF. The DNA of the CDR3 is TGTGCCAGCACTTCTGGACTAGCGGGCGGTAATGAGCAGTTCTTC.